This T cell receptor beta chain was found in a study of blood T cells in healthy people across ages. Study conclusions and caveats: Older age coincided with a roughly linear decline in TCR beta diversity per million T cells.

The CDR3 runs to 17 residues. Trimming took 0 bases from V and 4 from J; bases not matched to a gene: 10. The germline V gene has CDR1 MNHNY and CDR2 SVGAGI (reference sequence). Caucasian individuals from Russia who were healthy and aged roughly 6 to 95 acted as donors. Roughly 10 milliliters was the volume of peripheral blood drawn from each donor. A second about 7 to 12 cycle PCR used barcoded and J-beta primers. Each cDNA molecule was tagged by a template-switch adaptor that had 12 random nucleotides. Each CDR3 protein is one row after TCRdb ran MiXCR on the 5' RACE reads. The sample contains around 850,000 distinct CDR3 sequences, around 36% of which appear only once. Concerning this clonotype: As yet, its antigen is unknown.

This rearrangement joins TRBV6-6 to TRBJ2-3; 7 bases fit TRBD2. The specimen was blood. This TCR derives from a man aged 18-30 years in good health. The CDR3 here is CASSYSVLAGDADTQYF. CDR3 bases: TGTGCCAGCAGTTACTCGGTGTTGGCGGGAGATGCAGATACGCAGTATTTT.